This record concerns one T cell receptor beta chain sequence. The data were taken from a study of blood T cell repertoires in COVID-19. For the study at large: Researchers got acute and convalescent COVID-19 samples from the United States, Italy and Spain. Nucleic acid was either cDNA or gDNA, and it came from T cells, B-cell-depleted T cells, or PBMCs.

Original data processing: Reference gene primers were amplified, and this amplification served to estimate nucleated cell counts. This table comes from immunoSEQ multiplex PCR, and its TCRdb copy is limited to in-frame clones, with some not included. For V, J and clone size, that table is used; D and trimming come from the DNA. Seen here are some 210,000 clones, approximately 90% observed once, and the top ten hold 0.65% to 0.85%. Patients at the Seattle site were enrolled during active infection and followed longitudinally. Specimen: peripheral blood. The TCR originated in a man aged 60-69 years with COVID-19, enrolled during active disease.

The CDR3 DNA reads as TGTGCCAGCAGTATAACTACCGAGCAGTACTTC. It codes for CASSITTEQYF. The chain employs TRBV12-3 or TRBV12-4 and TRBJ2-7; the D is unclear. V shed 5 bases and J shed 6 bases, with 8 bases lying between them. CDR3 length: 11 residues.